The rows below give T cell receptor beta chains drawn from one sample of a study of blood T cells in healthy people across ages. One entry per CDR3 protein results from TCRdb running MiXCR on the 5' RACE reads. The repertoire has 1.5 million to 2 million distinct CDR3 sequences, about 49% of them found once; the top ten carry about 2.1%. Sequencing was carried out using blood. These receptors originate from a woman aged 40 to 49 in good health. Each CDR3 is given with its conserved first and last residue. A D gene is named only where the DNA matches it firmly. A row's size may be missing; if present it is once, few, many or a size class.

TGTGCCAGCAGCTACGCATCGGGACAGGCCTATGGCTACACCTTC	CASSYASGQAYGYTF	NA	TRBD1	TRBJ1-2	TRBV7-9
TGTGCCAGCAGCCCTTACAACGATCAGGGGGGAAGGGAGACCCAGTACTTC	CASSPYNDQGGRETQYF	NA	NA	TRBJ2-5	TRBV13
TGTGCCAGCACCGTCGGCGGAAGTACAAACTATGGCTACACCTTC	CASTVGGSTNYGYTF	once	NA	TRBJ1-2	TRBV28
TGCAGTGCTATCAGGGGGCCAACCTACGAGCAGTACTTC	CSAIRGPTYEQYF	NA	TRBD1	TRBJ2-7	TRBV20-1
TGTGCCACCAGCGGAAACAGGGGGAACTATGGCTACACCTTC	CATSGNRGNYGYTF	NA	TRBD1	TRBJ1-2	TRBV15
TGTGCCAGCAACAGCGGGGGGAGGAATGAGCAGTTCTTC	CASNSGGRNEQFF	NA	TRBD2	TRBJ2-1	TRBV28
TGTGCCAGCAGTCTAGGAAGGCTAACAGATACGCAGTATTTT	CASSLGRLTDTQYF	NA	NA	TRBJ2-3	TRBV27
TGTGCCAGCAGCCGCAATGGGCCCGCAAGTATGGGCGAGCAGTACTTC	CASSRNGPASMGEQYF	NA	NA	TRBJ2-7	TRBV5-6
TGTGCCAGCAAACCTCCGGGACAGGACTCTTACTCCTACAATGAGCAGTTCTTC	CASKPPGQDSYSYNEQFF	few	TRBD1	TRBJ2-1	TRBV27
TGTGCCAGCAGCTTTGGGATGTCGGGGACTAGAACAGATACGCAGTATTTT	CASSFGMSGTRTDTQYF	few	TRBD2	TRBJ2-3	TRBV5-6
TGTGCCAGCAGGGGGAGGGCGGATCAGCCCCAGCATTTT	CASRGRADQPQHF	once	NA	TRBJ1-5	TRBV28
TGTGCCAGCAGCTTAGCTCAGGGTCCCCAGTACTTC	CASSLAQGPQYF	NA	NA	TRBJ2-5	TRBV11-3
TGCGCCAGCAGCCAAGAGAGTATCACAGCGAGGGACAATGAGCAGTTCTTC	CASSQESITARDNEQFF	NA	NA	TRBJ2-1	TRBV4-1
TGTGCCAGCAGCTTAAATCCGTCGGGGAGATATGGCTACACCTTC	CASSLNPSGRYGYTF	few	NA	TRBJ1-2	TRBV11-1
TGCGCCAGCAGCTTGCGACTAGCGGGGTCCGAAACCACCTACGAGCAGTACTTC	CASSLRLAGSETTYEQYF	NA	TRBD2	TRBJ2-7	TRBV5-1
TGTGCCAGCAGCTCAAGGATGTGGGGGGCCAGGGATGAGCAGTTCTTC	CASSSRMWGARDEQFF	few	NA	TRBJ2-1	TRBV5-5
TGTGCCAGCAGAGAGCCAGGATTCACTGAAGCTTTCTTT	CASREPGFTEAFF	NA	NA	TRBJ1-1	TRBV2
TGCAGTGCCTCAGGACAGGGCGGGATTCGCAATCAGCCCCAGCATTTT	CSASGQGGIRNQPQHF	NA	TRBD1	TRBJ1-5	TRBV20-1
TGTGCCAGCAGCCACGTGGCGGAGCGAGGCCAGCCCCAGCATTTT	CASSHVAERGQPQHF	NA	NA	TRBJ1-5	TRBV6-6
TGTGCCAGCAGTGAACAGGGGTGGACCTCCTCCGAAAACATTCAGTACTTC	CASSEQGWTSSENIQYF	NA	NA	TRBJ2-4	TRBV2
TGTGCCAGCAGCTCCCGTAGGGATACGCAGTATTTT	CASSSRRDTQYF	many	NA	TRBJ2-3	TRBV27
TGCGCCAGCAGCTTCCAGCGGGGGGGCCAGTACGAGCAGTACTTC	CASSFQRGGQYEQYF	few	TRBD2	TRBJ2-7	TRBV5-1
TGTGCCAGCAGCGCTGTACAGGGGGGGGGTCTAGAGACCCAGTACTTC	CASSAVQGGGLETQYF	NA	NA	TRBJ2-5	TRBV9
TGTGCCAGCAGCCGTACTGCGGACCGAAAAAACATTCAGTACTTC	CASSRTADRKNIQYF	NA	NA	TRBJ2-4	TRBV14